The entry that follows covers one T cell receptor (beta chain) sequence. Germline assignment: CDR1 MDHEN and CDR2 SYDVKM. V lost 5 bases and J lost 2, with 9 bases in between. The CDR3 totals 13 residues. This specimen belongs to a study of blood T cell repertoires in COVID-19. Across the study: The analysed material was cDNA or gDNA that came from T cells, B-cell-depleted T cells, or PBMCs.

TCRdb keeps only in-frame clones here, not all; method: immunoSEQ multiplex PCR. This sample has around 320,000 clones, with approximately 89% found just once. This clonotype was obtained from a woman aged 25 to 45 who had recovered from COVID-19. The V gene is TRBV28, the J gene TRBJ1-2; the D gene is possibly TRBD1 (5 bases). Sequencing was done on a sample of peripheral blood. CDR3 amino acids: CASSRTLNYGYTF. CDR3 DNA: TGTGCCAGCAGTCGGACATTAAACTATGGCTACACCTTC.